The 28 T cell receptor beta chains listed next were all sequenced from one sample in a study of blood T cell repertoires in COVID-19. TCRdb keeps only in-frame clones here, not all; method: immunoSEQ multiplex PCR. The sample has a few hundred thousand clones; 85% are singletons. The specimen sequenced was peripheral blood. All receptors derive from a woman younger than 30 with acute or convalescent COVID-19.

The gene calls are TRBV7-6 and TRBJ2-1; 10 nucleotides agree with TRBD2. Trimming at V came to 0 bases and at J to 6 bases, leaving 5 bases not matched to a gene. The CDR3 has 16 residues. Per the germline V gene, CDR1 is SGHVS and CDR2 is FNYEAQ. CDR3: CASSLALAGGLNEQFF. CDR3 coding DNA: TGTGCCAGCAGCTTAGCGTTAGCGGGGGGCCTCAATGAGCAGTTCTTC. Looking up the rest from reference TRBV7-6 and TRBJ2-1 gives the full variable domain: GAGVSQSPRYKVTKRGQDVALRCDPISGHVSLYWYRQALGQGPEFLTYFNYEAQQDKSGLPNDRFSAERPEGSISTLTIQRTEQRDSAMYRCASSLALAGGLNEQFFGPGTRLTVL.

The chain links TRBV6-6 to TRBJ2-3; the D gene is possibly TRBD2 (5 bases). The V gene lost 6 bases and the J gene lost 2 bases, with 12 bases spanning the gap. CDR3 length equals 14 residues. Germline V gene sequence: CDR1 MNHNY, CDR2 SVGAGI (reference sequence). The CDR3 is CASRPGSTTDTQYF. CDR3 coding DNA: TGTGCCAGCAGACCGGGATCTACCACAGATACGCAGTATTTT.

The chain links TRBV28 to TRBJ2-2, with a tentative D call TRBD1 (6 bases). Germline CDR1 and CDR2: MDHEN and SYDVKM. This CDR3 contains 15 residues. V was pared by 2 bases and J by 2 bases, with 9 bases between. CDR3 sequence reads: CASSLTGINTGELFF. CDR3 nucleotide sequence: TGTGCCAGCAGTTTAACAGGGATTAACACCGGGGAGCTGTTTTTT. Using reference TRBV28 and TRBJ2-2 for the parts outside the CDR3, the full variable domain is DVKVTQSSRYLVKRTGEKVFLECVQDMDHENMFWYRQDPGLGLRLIYFSYDVKMKEKGDIPEGYSVSREKKERFSLILESASTNQTSMYLCASSLTGINTGELFFGEGSRLTVL.

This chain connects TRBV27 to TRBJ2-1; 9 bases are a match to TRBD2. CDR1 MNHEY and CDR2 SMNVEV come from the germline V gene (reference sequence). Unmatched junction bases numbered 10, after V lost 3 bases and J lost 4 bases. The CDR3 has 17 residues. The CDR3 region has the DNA TGTGCCAGCAGTTTGGTGGCGGGGGGGGAATTTTACAATGAGCAGTTCTTC. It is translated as CASSLVAGGEFYNEQFF.

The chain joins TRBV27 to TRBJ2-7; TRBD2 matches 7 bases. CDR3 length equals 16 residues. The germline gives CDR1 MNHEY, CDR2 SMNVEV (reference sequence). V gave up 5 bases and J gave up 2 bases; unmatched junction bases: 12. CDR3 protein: CASSPALGRGTYEQYF. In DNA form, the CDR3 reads TGTGCCAGCAGTCCCGCCCTTGGGCGGGGGACCTACGAGCAGTACTTC.

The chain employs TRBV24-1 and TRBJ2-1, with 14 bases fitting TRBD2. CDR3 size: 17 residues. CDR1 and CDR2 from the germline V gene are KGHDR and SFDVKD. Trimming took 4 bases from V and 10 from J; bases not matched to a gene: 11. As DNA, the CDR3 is TGTGCCACCAGTGACCGACCGGGACTAGCGGGAGTTGGGGAGCAGTTCTTC. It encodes CATSDRPGLAGVGEQFF.

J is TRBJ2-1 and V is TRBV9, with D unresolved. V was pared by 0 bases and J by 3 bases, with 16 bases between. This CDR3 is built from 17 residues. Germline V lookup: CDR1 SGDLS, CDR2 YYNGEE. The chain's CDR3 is CASSVGGSHTIYNEQFF. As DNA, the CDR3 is TGTGCCAGCAGCGTAGGCGGCAGTCACACTATCTACAATGAGCAGTTCTTC.

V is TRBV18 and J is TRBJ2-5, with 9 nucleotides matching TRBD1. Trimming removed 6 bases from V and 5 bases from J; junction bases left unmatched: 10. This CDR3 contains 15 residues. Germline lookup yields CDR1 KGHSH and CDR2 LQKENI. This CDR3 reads CASSQGQGRGETQYF. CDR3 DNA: TGTGCCAGCTCCCAGGGACAGGGAAGAGGGGAGACCCAGTACTTC.

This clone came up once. The CDR3 nucleotides read TGCGCCAGCAAGGAATCTACAGGGTTCTATGGCTACACCTTC. It yields the protein CASKESTGFYGYTF. The rearrangement links TRBV10-1 to TRBJ1-2; weak D call: TRBD1 (6 bases). CDR3 length: 14 amino acids. Germline loops: CDR1 WNHNN, CDR2 SYGVQD (reference sequence). V was pared by 7 bases and J by 4 bases, with 16 bases between.

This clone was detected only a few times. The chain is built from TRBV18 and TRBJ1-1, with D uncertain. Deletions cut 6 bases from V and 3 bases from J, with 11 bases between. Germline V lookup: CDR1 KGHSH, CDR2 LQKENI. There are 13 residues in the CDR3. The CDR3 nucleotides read TGTGCCAGCTCGGCGGGTGGGGACACTGAAGCTTTCTTT. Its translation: CASSAGGDTEAFF.

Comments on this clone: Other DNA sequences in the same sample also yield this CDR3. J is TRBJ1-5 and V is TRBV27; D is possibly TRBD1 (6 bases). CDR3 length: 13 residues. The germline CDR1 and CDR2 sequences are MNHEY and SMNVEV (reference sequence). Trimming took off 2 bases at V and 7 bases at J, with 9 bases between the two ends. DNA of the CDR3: TGTGCCAGCAGTTTAGGGGGCAGCCAGCCCCAGCATTTT. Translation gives CASSLGGSQPQHF.

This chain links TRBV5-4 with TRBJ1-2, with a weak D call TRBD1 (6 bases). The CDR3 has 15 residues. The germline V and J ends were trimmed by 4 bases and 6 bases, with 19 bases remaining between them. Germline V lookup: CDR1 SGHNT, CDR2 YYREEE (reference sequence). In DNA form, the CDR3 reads TGTGCCAGCAGCACGCCCCGGGGGGCTGGGGATGGCTACACCTTC. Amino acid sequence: CASSTPRGAGDGYTF.

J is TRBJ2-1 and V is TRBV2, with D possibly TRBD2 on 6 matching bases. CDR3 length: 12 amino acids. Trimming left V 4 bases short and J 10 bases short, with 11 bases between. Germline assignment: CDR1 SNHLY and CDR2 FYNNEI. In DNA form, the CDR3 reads TGTGCCAGCAGTGGACTAGGCTACGAGCAGTTCTTC. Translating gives CASSGLGYEQFF. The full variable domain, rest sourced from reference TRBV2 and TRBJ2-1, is EPEVTQTPSHQVTQMGQEVILRCVPISNHLYFYWYRQILGQKVEFLVSFYNNEISEKSEIFDDQFSVERPDGSNFTLKIRSTKLEDSAMYFCASSGLGYEQFFGPGTRLTVL.

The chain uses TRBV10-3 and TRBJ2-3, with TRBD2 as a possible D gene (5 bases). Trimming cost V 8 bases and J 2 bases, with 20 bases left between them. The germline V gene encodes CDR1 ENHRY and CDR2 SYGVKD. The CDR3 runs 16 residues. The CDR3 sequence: CAIPEAKRINTDTQYF. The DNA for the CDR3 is TGTGCCATCCCTGAGGCGAAGCGGATAAACACAGATACGCAGTATTTT.

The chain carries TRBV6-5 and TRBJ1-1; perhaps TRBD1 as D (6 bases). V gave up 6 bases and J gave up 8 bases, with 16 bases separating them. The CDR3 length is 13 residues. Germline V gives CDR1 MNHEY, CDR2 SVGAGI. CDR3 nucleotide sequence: TGTGCCAGCAGGGCCCTACAGGGATGGGAAGCTTTCTTT. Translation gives CASRALQGWEAFF.

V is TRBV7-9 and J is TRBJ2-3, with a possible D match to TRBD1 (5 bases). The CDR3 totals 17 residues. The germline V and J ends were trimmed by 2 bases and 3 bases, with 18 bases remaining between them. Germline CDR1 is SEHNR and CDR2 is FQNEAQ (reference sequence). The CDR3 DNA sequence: TGTGCCAGCAGCTTATCAGTAAGGGGCCCTCAGACAGATACGCAGTATTTT. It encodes CASSLSVRGPQTDTQYF.

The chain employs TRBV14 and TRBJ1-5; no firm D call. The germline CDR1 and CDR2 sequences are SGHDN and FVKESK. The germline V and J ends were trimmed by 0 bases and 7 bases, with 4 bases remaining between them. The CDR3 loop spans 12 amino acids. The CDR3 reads CASSQDRQPQHF. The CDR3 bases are TGTGCCAGCAGCCAAGATAGACAGCCCCAGCATTTT.

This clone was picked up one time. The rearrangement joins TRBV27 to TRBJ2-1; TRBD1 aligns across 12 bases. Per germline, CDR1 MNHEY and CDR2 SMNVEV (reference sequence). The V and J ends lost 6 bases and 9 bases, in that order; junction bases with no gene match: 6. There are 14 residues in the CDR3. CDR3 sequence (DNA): TGTGCCAGCAGGGGGACAGGGGGCCGTAGTGAGCAGTTCTTC. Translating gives CASRGTGGRSEQFF.

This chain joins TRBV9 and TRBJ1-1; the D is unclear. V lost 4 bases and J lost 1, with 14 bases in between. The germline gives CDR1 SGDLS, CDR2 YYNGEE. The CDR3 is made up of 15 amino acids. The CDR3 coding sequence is TGTGCCAGCAGCCCCCCACCACACGCGAACACTGAAGCTTTCTTT. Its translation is CASSPPPHANTEAFF.

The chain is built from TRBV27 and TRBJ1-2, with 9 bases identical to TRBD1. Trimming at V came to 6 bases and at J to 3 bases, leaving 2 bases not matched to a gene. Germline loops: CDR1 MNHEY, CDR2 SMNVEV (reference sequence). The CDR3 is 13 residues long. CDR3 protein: CASRRTGDYGYTF. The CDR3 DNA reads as TGTGCCAGCAGACGGACAGGGGACTATGGCTACACCTTC.

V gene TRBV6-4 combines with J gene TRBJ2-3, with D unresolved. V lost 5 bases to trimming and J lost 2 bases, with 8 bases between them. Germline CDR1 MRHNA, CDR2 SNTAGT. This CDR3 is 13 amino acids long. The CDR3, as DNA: TGTGCCAGCAGTCTGTTTTTCACAGATACGCAGTATTTT. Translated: CASSLFFTDTQYF.

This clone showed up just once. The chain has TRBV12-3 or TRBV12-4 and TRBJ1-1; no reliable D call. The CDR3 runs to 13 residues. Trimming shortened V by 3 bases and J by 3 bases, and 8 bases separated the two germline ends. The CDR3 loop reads CASSLRADTEAFF. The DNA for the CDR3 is TGTGCCAGCAGTTTGCGGGCGGACACTGAAGCTTTCTTT.

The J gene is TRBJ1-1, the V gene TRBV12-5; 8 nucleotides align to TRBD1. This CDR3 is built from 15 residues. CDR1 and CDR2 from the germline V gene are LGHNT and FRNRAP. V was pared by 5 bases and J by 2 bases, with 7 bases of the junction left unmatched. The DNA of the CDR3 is TGTGCTAGTGGTCCACTGGACAGGGACAACACTGAAGCTTTCTTT. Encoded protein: CASGPLDRDNTEAFF.

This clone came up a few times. The CDR3 sequence is CASTEGEVAGELFF. The CDR3 DNA reads as TGTGCCAGTACGGAGGGAGAAGTAGCCGGGGAGCTGTTTTTT. The V gene is TRBV19, the J gene TRBJ2-2; maybe TRBD2 (6 bases). V lost 7 bases to trimming and J lost 6 bases, with 15 bases between them. The germline gives CDR1 LNHDA, CDR2 SQIVND (reference sequence). The CDR3 consists of 14 residues.

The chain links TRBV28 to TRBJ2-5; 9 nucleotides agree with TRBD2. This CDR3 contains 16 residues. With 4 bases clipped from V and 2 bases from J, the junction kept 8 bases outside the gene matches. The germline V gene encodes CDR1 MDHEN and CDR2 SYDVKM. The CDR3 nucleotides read TGTGCCAGCAGTTATGCACTAGCGGGTACGCAAGAGACCCAGTACTTC. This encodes CASSYALAGTQETQYF.

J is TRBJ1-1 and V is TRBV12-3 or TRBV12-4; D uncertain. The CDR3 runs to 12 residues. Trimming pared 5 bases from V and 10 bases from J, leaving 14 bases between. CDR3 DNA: TGTGCCAGCAGTGAGGTTACCGGCGGAGCTTTCTTT. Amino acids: CASSEVTGGAFF.

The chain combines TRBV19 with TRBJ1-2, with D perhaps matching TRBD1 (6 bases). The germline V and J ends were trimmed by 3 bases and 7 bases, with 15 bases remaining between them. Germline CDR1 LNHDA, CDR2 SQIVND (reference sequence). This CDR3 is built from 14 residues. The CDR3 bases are TGTGCCAGTAGTATTAAGGTACAGGGATCTGGCTACACCTTC. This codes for CASSIKVQGSGYTF.

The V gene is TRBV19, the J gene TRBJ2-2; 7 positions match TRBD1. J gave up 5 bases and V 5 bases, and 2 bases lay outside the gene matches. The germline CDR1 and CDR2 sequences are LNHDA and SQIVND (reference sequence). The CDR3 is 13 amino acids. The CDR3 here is CASSEGATGELFF. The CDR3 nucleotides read TGTGCCAGTAGTGAGGGGGCAACCGGGGAGCTGTTTTTT.